This entry lists 12 T cell receptor beta chains sequenced from one sample in a study of T cells in Graves' hyperthyroidism and ophthalmopathy. Authors of the study amplified TCR beta CDR3 regions from RNA transcripts. HTBI primers were employed in a first-round RT-PCR of the TCR CDR3. TCRdb reanalysed the multiplex PCR reads using MiXCR and keeps one entry per CDR3 protein. This sample yields a few hundred thousand distinct CDR3 sequences, of which more than 12% are seen a single time; 20% belongs to the top ten. The sequenced sample consisted of blood. Receptor source: a woman in her 30s with Graves' ophthalmopathy.

The chain uses TRBV20-1 and TRBJ1-2; D call uncertain. CDR3 length: 16 amino acids. In germline, CDR1 is DFQATT, CDR2 SNEGSKA (reference sequence). Deletions cut 0 bases from V and 2 bases from J, with 16 bases between. CDR3 nucleotide sequence: TGCAGTGCTAGAGATATTCAACGGGCAGCAAACTATGGCTACACCTTC. It codes for CSARDIQRAANYGYTF.

This clonotype was observed many times. The chain links TRBV11-2 to TRBJ1-1; the D gene is possibly TRBD1 (5 bases). V was shortened by 0 bases and J by 1 base, with 9 bases between the two germline ends. There are 15 residues in the CDR3. Germline CDR1 SGHAT, CDR2 FQNNGV. This CDR3 reads CASSLEGTENTEAFF. In DNA form, the CDR3 reads TGTGCCAGCAGCTTAGAAGGGACGGAGAACACTGAAGCTTTCTTT. Based on the CDR3 plus reference TRBV11-2 and TRBJ1-1, the full variable domain is EAGVAQSPRYKIIEKRQSVAFWCNPISGHATLYWYQQILGQGPKLLIQFQNNGVVDDSQLPKDRFSAERLKGVDSTLKIQPAKLEDSAVYLCASSLEGTENTEAFFGQGTRLTVV.

This clonotype was picked up many times. The chain is built from TRBV6-1 and TRBJ1-2; D unresolved. This CDR3 spans 14 amino acids. Germline loops: CDR1 MNHNS, CDR2 SASEGT. Trimming pared 1 base from V and 8 bases from J, leaving 14 bases between. The CDR3 sequence is CASSEGMVAGGYTF. CDR3 in DNA: TGTGCCAGCAGTGAAGGTATGGTGGCAGGCGGCTACACCTTC.

The chain combines TRBV6-6 with TRBJ2-3; the match to TRBD2 covers 9 bases. This CDR3 region has 17 residues. After removal of 1 base from V and 0 bases from J, the junction contained 5 bases not matched to a gene. The V gene's germline CDR1 is MNHNY and CDR2 SVGAGI (reference sequence). CDR3 in amino acids: CASSYWRGGGSTDTQYF. In DNA, the CDR3 is TGTGCCAGCAGTTACTGGCGGGGGGGAGGTAGCACAGATACGCAGTATTTT.

This clonotype was counted ten times or more. The rearrangement links TRBV6-1 to TRBJ2-3; 7 nucleotides align to TRBD1. The CDR3 sequence is 18 residues long. The J segment lost 4 bases and the V segment lost 2 bases, leaving 15 bases of the junction unmatched. The germline V gene has CDR1 MNHNS and CDR2 SASEGT. The CDR3 DNA is TGTGCCAGCAGTGAAAGGGGGCAGGCGAGGGTAAGCCCAGATACGCAGTATTTT. Translation gives CASSERGQARVSPDTQYF.

This clonotype was observed many times. V is TRBV5-1 and J is TRBJ1-4; no reliable D call. Germline V gene lookup returns CDR1 SGHRS and CDR2 YFSETQ. This CDR3 spans 15 amino acids. Deletions cut 4 bases from V and 9 bases from J, with 19 bases between. DNA of the CDR3: TGCGCCAGCAGCCTAAGGACGGAAAGTTGGAAAAAACTGTTTTTT. This codes for CASSLRTESWKKLFF.

The J gene is TRBJ1-5, the V gene TRBV20-1, with 9 bases that match TRBD1. The CDR3 sequence is 13 residues long. The ends lost 5 bases at V and 4 bases at J; junction bases unmatched: 3. Germline lookup yields CDR1 DFQATT and CDR2 SNEGSKA (reference sequence). CDR3 bases: TGCAGTGCTCTTGGACAGGGGAATCAGCCCCAGCATTTT. Residues: CSALGQGNQPQHF.

The chain employs TRBV20-1 and TRBJ1-5; TRBD1 or TRBD2 may be the D gene (8 bases each). The closer fit of TRBJ2-3 to the DNA end suggests the J call may be wrong. Germline V gene sequence: CDR1 DFQATT, CDR2 SNEGSKA (reference sequence). The CDR3 is 16 amino acids. The CDR3 sequence: CSAAGGDRGTNQPQYF. The CDR3 coding sequence is TGCAGTGCTGCGGGGGGAGACAGGGGTACCAATCAGCCCCAGTATTTT.

This clonotype appeared many times. J is TRBJ2-3 and V is TRBV2, with D maybe TRBD2 (5 bases). Germline-derived CDR1 and CDR2 are SNHLY and FYNNEI. This CDR3 is 14 amino acids long. V shed 3 bases and J shed 2 bases, with 9 bases lying between them. The CDR3 reads CASSEEDHTDTQYF. For the CDR3, the DNA is TGTGCCAGCAGTGAGGAGGACCACACAGATACGCAGTATTTT.

This clonotype was detected only a few times. A much larger clone differs by one base, so this may be a read error. In this CDR3 the conserved last residue, phenylalanine or tryptophan, is missing, so a read error is likely. The rearrangement links TRBV27 to TRBJ2-2; 9 positions agree with TRBD1. The CDR3 has 21 residues. Trimming removed 1 base from V and 5 bases from J; junction bases left unmatched: 20. Germline assignment: CDR1 MNHEY and CDR2 SMNVEV (reference sequence). CDR3 loop: CASSLYPKGQGTISRTGELFL. DNA of the CDR3: TGTGCCAGCAGTTTATACCCCAAGGGACAGGGCACGATTAGTAGGACCGGGGAGCTGTTTCTT.

The gene calls are TRBV27 and TRBJ1-2; 9 bases map to TRBD1. This CDR3 is 15 amino acids long. From germline, CDR1 is MNHEY and CDR2 SMNVEV (reference sequence). J gave up 4 bases and V 0 bases, and 3 bases lay outside the gene matches. The CDR3 sequence is CASSLSVTGGYGYTF. CDR3 coding DNA: TGTGCCAGCAGTTTATCCGTGACAGGGGGCTATGGCTACACCTTC.

This clonotype was counted many times. The CDR3 DNA reads TGTGCCAGCAGTTTAGGGGACAGCCGTCCCACCGGGGAGCTGTTTTTT. Its translation: CASSLGDSRPTGELFF. This chain connects TRBV28 to TRBJ2-2; 7 bases map to TRBD1. CDR1 and CDR2 (germline): MDHEN, SYDVKM. The CDR3 is 16 amino acids. Unmatched junction bases numbered 7, after V lost 2 bases and J lost 4 bases.